This T cell receptor (beta chain) was identified during a study of cytomegalovirus exposure and HLA in healthy donors. The study, taken as a whole, reports: HLA-A and HLA-B allele assignments for most subjects were reportedly predicted accurately using TCR beta sequences.

In the case of this clone: Its antigen is as yet unknown.

With 60 Vbeta and 13 Jbeta primers, the PCR was carried out. Using immunoSEQ multiplex PCR, the repertoire was profiled, and TCRdb retains in-frame clones only, with some absent. The data show 100,000 or so clones, with around 81% seen just once and 2% to 2.5% held by the top ten. The CDR3 runs 14 residues. CDR1 is MGHRA, CDR2 YSYEKL, per germline. Sequences were obtained from PBMCs. This chain links TRBV4-1 with TRBJ1-6; 7 nucleotides match TRBD1. This clonotype was obtained from a man younger than 35 in good health and CMV-seronegative. This CDR3 reads CNPFSSTGAEPLHF. The DNA for the CDR3 is TGCAACCCATTCTCATCTACAGGGGCGGAACCCCTCCACTTT.